This TCR beta chain was recovered during a study of blood T cell repertoires in COVID-19. Whole-study context: The United States, Italy and Spain provided the acute and convalescent COVID-19 samples. From T cells, B-cell-depleted T cells, or PBMCs came the material, which was cDNA or gDNA.

Original analysis: Estimation of nucleated cell counts was performed using reference gene primer amplification. Here immunoSEQ multiplex PCR was the method, and the copy in TCRdb shows in-frame clones only, minus some. The D gene and trimming were derived from the DNA, and the V and J assignments and clone size from that table. The sample lists some 150,000 clones, roughly 86% occurring once. The CDR3 consists of 15 residues. V lost 0 bases to trimming and J lost 0 bases, with 11 bases between them. CDR1 is GTSNPN and CDR2 is SVGIG in the germline V gene (reference sequence). The clonotype originates from a woman aged 55-70 years with acute or convalescent COVID-19. The sequenced sample was peripheral blood. The chain employs TRBV30 and TRBJ1-1; D is uncertain. The CDR3 DNA reads as TGTGCCTGGAGTGTACTATTGGGTATGAACACTGAAGCTTTCTTT. Protein product: CAWSVLLGMNTEAFF.